What follows describes a single T cell receptor (beta chain). The sample originates from a study of control samples from healthy donors and cancer patients. V lost 5 bases, J lost 5 bases, and 21 bases lay in between. The CDR3 is 16 residues long. Looked up from germline, CDR1 is PRHDT and CDR2 is FYEKMQ (reference sequence). The protocol was immunoSEQ multiplex PCR, while the TCRdb copy is restricted to in-frame clones and leaves out a portion. Seen here are around 230,000 clones, about 94% observed once, and the top ten hold approximately 1.6%. The TCR originated in a man aged 50 or older in good health. The source material was blood. V gene TRBV13 combines with J gene TRBJ2-5; perhaps D is TRBD1 or TRBD2 (6 bases each). CDR3: CASSPLGTGQGETQYF. The CDR3, as DNA: TGTGCCAGCAGCCCACTCGGGACTGGCCAGGGGGAGACCCAGTACTTC.